What follows describes a single TCR beta chain. Its antigen is as yet unknown. Input per TCR library consisted of roughly 3,500 ng of total RNA. With around 15 and 9 cycles respectively, two nested PCRs were carried out on TCRalpha and TCRbeta cDNA. TCRdb reprocessed the 5' RACE reads, with one entry per CDR3 protein and no DNA. This sample's table reports 300,000 to 400,000 distinct CDR3 sequences. The sample is drawn from a study of monozygotic twins with inflammatory bowel disease. General study points: Varied immunosuppressive treatments among patients may have increased repertoire variability.

The source material was blood. This sequence originates from a human donor with ulcerative colitis or Crohn's disease, or a healthy co-twin of an affected twin (not recorded which).

This CDR3 is CASSGSGEAFF. The V gene is TRBV27, the J gene TRBJ1-1. Germline assignment: CDR1 MNHEY and CDR2 SMNVEV (reference sequence). The CDR3 sequence is 11 residues long.